These T cell receptor beta chains were read from a single sample in a study of technical replicates of blood from several donors. This table comes from immunoSEQ multiplex PCR, and its TCRdb copy is limited to in-frame clones, with some not included. Among 15,000 to 18,000 clones listed, about nine tenths were seen once. Material for sequencing was PBMCs. The origin of the receptors is a human donor in good health. The CDR3 runs from the conserved cysteine through the conserved F or W. Fields, in order: D gene, J gene, V gene, clone size, CDR3 DNA, CDR3 protein. The D gene is left open where the match is weak. A clone size is listed for some rows: how often the clone was seen (once, few, many), or a class if it is expanded.

D: TRBD2
J: TRBJ2-1
V: TRBV2
size: NA
DNA: TGTGCCAGCAGTGCTCGCGGGGGGCGGAGTGAGCAGTTCTTC
CDR3: CASSARGGRSEQFF

D: TRBD2
J: TRBJ2-3
V: TRBV10-3
size: NA
DNA: TGTGCCATCTTTCACACCTTAATAGCGGGAGGAAACACAGATACGCAGTATTTT
CDR3: CAIFHTLIAGGNTDTQYF

D: TRBD1
J: TRBJ1-2
V: TRBV7-8
size: NA
DNA: TGTGCCAGCACCCAGGGGGGCTATGGCTACACCTTC
CDR3: CASTQGGYGYTF

D: NA
J: TRBJ1-5
V: TRBV28
size: NA
DNA: TGTGCCAGCAGTTACCCCCCCGGCACAGGGACAAATCAGCCCCAGCATTTT
CDR3: CASSYPPGTGTNQPQHF

D: TRBD2
J: TRBJ2-1
V: TRBV11-3
size: few
DNA: TGTGCCAGCAGCTCTGGACTAGCCTACAATGAGCAGTTCTTC
CDR3: CASSSGLAYNEQFF

D: TRBD2
J: TRBJ2-1
V: TRBV6-5
size: NA
DNA: TGTGCCAGCAGTTACAGGGGACTAGCGGGAGACGCTGAGCAGTTCTTC
CDR3: CASSYRGLAGDAEQFF

D: TRBD1
J: TRBJ2-5
V: TRBV5-1
size: NA
DNA: TGCGCCAGCAGCGATCGCGGACAGGGGGCTACGGAGACCCAGTACTTC
CDR3: CASSDRGQGATETQYF

D: NA
J: TRBJ1-5
V: TRBV10-3
size: NA
DNA: TGTGCCATCAGTGAGTCGGCGGGGGGAGCGGGCAATCAGCCCCAGCATTTT
CDR3: CAISESAGGAGNQPQHF

D: TRBD1
J: TRBJ1-5
V: TRBV4-1
size: NA
DNA: TGCGCCAGCAGCCAAGATTGGGACAGCTTAAATCAGCCCCAGCATTTT
CDR3: CASSQDWDSLNQPQHF

D: TRBD2
J: TRBJ2-5
V: TRBV27
size: NA
DNA: TGTGCCAGCAGTTATAGCGGGAGAGCCCAAGAGACCCAGTACTTC
CDR3: CASSYSGRAQETQYF

D: NA
J: TRBJ2-7
V: TRBV18
size: NA
DNA: TGTGCCAGCTCTCGCACGGGCAGGGATGACGAGCAGTACTTC
CDR3: CASSRTGRDDEQYF

D: NA
J: TRBJ2-1
V: TRBV13
size: once
DNA: TGTGCCAGCAGCGTGACTTTCAATGAGCAGTTCTTC
CDR3: CASSVTFNEQFF

D: TRBD2
J: TRBJ2-1
V: TRBV28
size: few
DNA: TGTGCCAGTCTATTAGCGGGAGCCTACAATGAGCAGTTCTTC
CDR3: CASLLAGAYNEQFF

D: NA
J: TRBJ1-2
V: TRBV30
size: NA
DNA: TGTGCCTGGAGCAGGGCCGCCTATGGCTACACCTTC
CDR3: CAWSRAAYGYTF